This T cell receptor beta chain stems from a study of blood T cells in healthy people across ages. Germline loops: CDR1 KGHDR, CDR2 SFDVKD. The CDR3 contains 16 residues. With V trimmed by 7 bases and J by 1 base, 9 bases remained unmatched. Using a J-beta primer mix together with a sample-barcoded 5' primer, a second PCR was run for roughly 7 to 11 cycles. Every molecule of cDNA carried a tag from a template-switch adaptor with 12 random nucleotides. MiXCR, applied by TCRdb to the 5' RACE reads, yields one record per CDR3 protein. The data contain roughly 680,000 distinct CDR3 sequences, roughly 20% of them seen just once; the ten biggest clones take up 3.6%.

This TCR came from a man aged 70 or older in good health. This rearrangement joins TRBV24-1 to TRBJ2-1; TRBD2 aligns across 7 bases. Sequenced input: blood. The DNA of the CDR3 is TGTGCCACCAGGACGGGGGACGGGGGGTCCTACAATGAGCAGTTCTTC. Translation: CATRTGDGGSYNEQFF.